The TCR beta chain described here comes from a study of blood T cell repertoires in COVID-19. Clones were read by immunoSEQ multiplex PCR, and TCRdb kept only the in-frame ones, dropping some. The table shows around 72,000 clones, with 65% to 85% occurring only once. This clone was found once. The germline gives CDR1 SQVTM, CDR2 ANQGSEA. The CDR3 is 13 amino acids. Trimming removed 1 base from V and 1 base from J, with 5 bases in between. This chain connects TRBV29-1 to TRBJ1-5; no clear D. The specimen was peripheral blood. The receptor was isolated from a woman in her sixties with acute or convalescent COVID-19. The CDR3 DNA sequence: TGCAGCGTTGAAGCGGGAAGCAATCAGCCCCAGCATTTT. Amino acid sequence: CSVEAGSNQPQHF.